A selection of T cell receptor beta chains follows, all from one sample in a study of CD39 and CD103 CD8 tumor-infiltrating T cells. TCRdb keeps only in-frame clones here, not all; method: immunoSEQ multiplex PCR. Of roughly 7,400 clones listed, around 66% are singletons. Material for sequencing was CD8+ T cells sorted from blood. The receptor set was obtained from a human donor with head and neck squamous cell carcinoma. Both conserved end residues are part of each CDR3. The D gene is left open where the match is weak. Clone size, where shown, is once, few, many, or a class for clones that have expanded.

TRBV2	few	.	TRBJ1-2	TGTGCCAGCAGTGAAGCCCGGGTTGGTCATGGCTACACCTTC	CASSEARVGHGYTF
TRBV11-3	.	.	TRBJ1-1	TGTGCCAGCAGCCCGCCGGGACAAATGAACACTGAAGCTTTCTTT	CASSPPGQMNTEAFF
TRBV27	.	TRBD2	TRBJ2-7	TGTGCCAGCAGTCAAATCGCCGGGACTAGCGGCGAGCAGTACTTC	CASSQIAGTSGEQYF
TRBV28	.	TRBD2	TRBJ2-4	TGTGCCACAGAGACCGGGGGGTTGACGGCCAAAAACATTCAGTACTTC	CATETGGLTAKNIQYF
TRBV7-7	few	TRBD1	TRBJ2-7	TGTGCCAGCAGCGTAGGACAGGGCTACGAGCAGTACTTC	CASSVGQGYEQYF
TRBV30	few	TRBD1	TRBJ1-4	TGTGCCTGGAGACGGACAGGGGGTGAAAAACTGTTTTTT	CAWRRTGGEKLFF
TRBV6-5	.	.	TRBJ1-1	TGTGCCAGCAGTGTACTGGGACACTTGAACACTGAAGCTTTCTTT	CASSVLGHLNTEAFF
TRBV14	few	TRBD1	TRBJ1-5	TGTGCCAGCAGCCCAGGAGGGACAGTCTCCCAGCATTTT	CASSPGGTVSQHF
TRBV19	.	.	TRBJ2-3	TGTGCCAGTAGTCAACCAGGGCGAGATACGCAGTATTTT	CASSQPGRDTQYF
TRBV5-1	.	.	TRBJ2-7	TGCGCCAGCAGCTTGGCCGGAGGCACGTACGAGCAGTACTTC	CASSLAGGTYEQYF
TRBV27	.	.	TRBJ2-7	TGTGCCAGCAGTTTATCCAAGAGCTCCTACGAGCAGTACTTC	CASSLSKSSYEQYF
TRBV28	.	TRBD1	TRBJ1-2	TGTGCCAGCCGCACTTTGGGACAGTCCGATGGCTACACCTTC	CASRTLGQSDGYTF
TRBV4-3	.	.	TRBJ2-7	TGCGCCAGCAGCCAACGACAGGTTTTGGACGAGCAGTACTTC	CASSQRQVLDEQYF
TRBV4-3	.	TRBD1	TRBJ2-7	TGCGCCAGCAGCCAAGATTCGACAGGGGGGGTTTACGAGCAGTACTTC	CASSQDSTGGVYEQYF
TRBV11-2	.	.	TRBJ2-3	TGTGCCAGCAGCTTAGTTCCCGGAAGAGTCGGCACAGATACGCAGTATTTT	CASSLVPGRVGTDTQYF
TRBV7-2	.	TRBD2	TRBJ2-1	TGTGCCAGCAGCAGAGGACTAGCGGACAATGAGCAGTTCTTC	CASSRGLADNEQFF
TRBV11-2	.	TRBD2	TRBJ2-7	TGTGCCAGCAGCTTTACTAGCGGGGGGGTTTTGGACGAGCAGTACTTC	CASSFTSGGVLDEQYF
TRBV7-2	.	.	TRBJ1-2	TGTGCCAGCAGCTCCCGGGACGGACACTATGGCTACACCTTC	CASSSRDGHYGYTF
TRBV9	.	.	TRBJ2-1	TGTGCCAGCAGCGTAGAAGCTGACGCCTACAATGAGCAGTTCTTC	CASSVEADAYNEQFF
TRBV25-1	.	TRBD1	TRBJ2-1	TGTGCCAGTACAGGGGTCATCAATGAGCAGTTCTTC	CASTGVINEQFF
TRBV27	few	TRBD2	TRBJ2-1	TGTGCCAGCAGTTTTCAAGGCGGGGGGTACAATGAGCAGTTCTTC	CASSFQGGGYNEQFF
TRBV2	.	.	TRBJ2-3	TGTGCCAGCGAGGACGATACGCAGTATTTT	CASEDDTQYF